These 20 T cell receptor beta chains came from one sample sequenced in a study of PD-1 blockade in mismatch repair-deficient tumors. The repertoire was sequenced with immunoSEQ multiplex PCR; TCRdb's copy has only in-frame clones and lacks some. The sample shows about 34,000 clones, 75% to 90% of them seen only once. The sequenced sample was PBMCs, obtained around 6 weeks after starting pembrolizumab. The receptor set was obtained from an adult with mismatch repair-deficient cancer.

The chain carries TRBV5-4 and TRBJ2-3; D is uncertain. From germline, CDR1 is SGHNT and CDR2 YYREEE (reference sequence). The CDR3 is made up of 14 amino acids. V was shortened by 1 base and J by 6 bases, with 12 bases between the two germline ends. CDR3 region: CASSLRLSLDTQYF. The CDR3, as DNA: TGTGCCAGCAGCTTGCGTCTCTCTCTGGATACGCAGTATTTT.

This chain links TRBV10-1 with TRBJ1-5; possibly TRBD1 for D (5 bases). V was pared by 0 bases and J by 5 bases, with 8 bases between. Germline assignment: CDR1 WNHNN and CDR2 SYGVQD (reference sequence). CDR3 size: 14 residues. CDR3 in DNA: TGCGCCAGCAGTGAGTCCGGACAATATCAGCCCCAGCATTTT. Translated: CASSESGQYQPQHF.

V gene TRBV18 combines with J gene TRBJ2-7, with a weak D call TRBD1 (5 bases). Trimming removed 8 bases at V and 1 base at J, with 12 bases between. Per the germline V gene, CDR1 is KGHSH and CDR2 is LQKENI. CDR3 length equals 13 residues. DNA for the CDR3: TGTGCCAGCCGACAGAGCCTTTCCTACGAGCAGTACTTC. Translation: CASRQSLSYEQYF. Full variable domain (remainder filled in from reference TRBV18 and TRBJ2-7): NAGVMQNPRHLVRRRGQEARLRCSPMKGHSHVYWYRQLPEEGLKFMVYLQKENIIDESGMPKERFSAEFPKEGPSILRIQQVVRGDSAAYFCASRQSLSYEQYFGPGTRLTVT.

On this clone itself: At one end the junction does not follow the germline gene, possibly because of a read error. This chain joins TRBV27 and TRBJ2-3, with 8 bases aligning to TRBD2. This CDR3 is 16 amino acids long. Germline-derived CDR1 and CDR2 are MNHEY and SMNVEV (reference sequence). Here the CDR3 reads CASSFNREGLTSVRNF. CDR3 in DNA: TGTGCCAGCAGTTTTAACCGGGAGGGCCTGACAAGTGTTCGGAATTTT.

The chain employs TRBV7-8 and TRBJ2-2; D call uncertain. V was pared by 7 bases and J by 7 bases, with 10 bases between. The CDR3 extends over 12 amino acids. Per germline, CDR1 SGHVS and CDR2 FQNEAQ. In nucleotides, the CDR3 is TGTGCCAGCACCCATTTCGGCGGGGAGCTGTTTTTT. Its protein is CASTHFGGELFF.

The V and J genes are TRBV7-9 and TRBJ2-7; 11 nucleotides match TRBD1. The germline CDR1 and CDR2 sequences are SEHNR and FQNEAQ (reference sequence). There are 18 residues in the CDR3. The V segment lost 1 base and the J segment 4 bases; nucleotides outside the gene matches: 12. The CDR3 sequence: CASSLESYGTGGRYEQYF. In DNA, the CDR3 is TGTGCCAGCAGCTTAGAAAGTTATGGGACAGGGGGTAGGTACGAGCAGTACTTC.

The genes are TRBV10-3 and TRBJ2-1; unclear D gene. Trimming took 2 bases from V and 6 from J, leaving 8 bases between them. The germline gives CDR1 ENHRY, CDR2 SYGVKD. The CDR3 totals 13 residues. CDR3 protein: CAISEDTVNEQFF. The CDR3, as DNA: TGTGCCATCAGTGAGGATACGGTCAATGAGCAGTTCTTC.

The CDR3 coding sequence is TGTGCTAGTGGTTTGGTACTGGGGGGTGAAGCTTTCTTT. Translation: CASGLVLGGEAFF. The V and J genes are TRBV12-5 and TRBJ1-1; weak D call: TRBD1 (5 bases). Germline CDR1 is LGHNT and CDR2 is FRNRAP. The V end lost 0 bases, the J end lost 7 bases, and 9 bases lay between the germline ends. The CDR3 spans 13 residues.

This clone was counted a few times. The chain joins TRBV14 to TRBJ2-1; 14 bases agree with TRBD2. With V trimmed by 4 bases and J by 6 bases, 8 bases remained unmatched. In germline, CDR1 is SGHDN, CDR2 FVKESK. CDR3 length equals 17 residues. For the CDR3, the DNA is TGTGCCAGCAGCCCGCGGACTAGCGGGAGGCTCCCCAATGAGCAGTTCTTC. It translates to CASSPRTSGRLPNEQFF.

The chain is built from TRBV5-1 and TRBJ2-3; D is uncertain. Trimming cost V 6 bases and J 0 bases, with 5 bases left between them. The CDR3 totals 12 residues. Per germline, CDR1 SGHRS and CDR2 YFSETQ. Here the CDR3 reads CASKLSTDTQYF. CDR3 in DNA: TGCGCCAGCAAACTTAGCACAGATACGCAGTATTTT.

This clone has a single count. The chain uses TRBV18 and TRBJ2-1, with 8 bases that match TRBD1. V lost 5 bases, J lost 0 bases, and 9 bases stayed unmatched. CDR1 is KGHSH, CDR2 LQKENI, per germline. The CDR3 runs 17 residues. The CDR3 sequence: CASSSSGGLSSYNEQFF. The CDR3 nucleotides are TGTGCCAGCTCATCATCAGGGGGCCTCAGCTCCTACAATGAGCAGTTCTTC.

The chain employs TRBV11-3 and TRBJ2-1; 11 bases map to TRBD2. The V gene end was trimmed by 5 bases and the J gene end by 10 bases; junction bases not matched to a gene: 10. This CDR3 spans 15 amino acids. The germline V gene encodes CDR1 SGHNT and CDR2 YENEEA. CDR3 bases: TGTGCCAGCAGCCCCTTAGCGGGAGGGCCGGGGGAGCAGTTCTTC. Protein sequence: CASSPLAGGPGEQFF.

The V gene is TRBV19, the J gene TRBJ2-1; TRBD2 matches at 7 bases. With V trimmed by 5 bases and J by 6 bases, 4 bases remained unmatched. This CDR3 is 13 amino acids long. The germline gives CDR1 LNHDA, CDR2 SQIVND (reference sequence). For the CDR3, the DNA is TGTGCCAGTAGTGGCGGGAGACGCAATGAGCAGTTCTTC. Encoded protein: CASSGGRRNEQFF.

The V and J genes are TRBV5-1 and TRBJ1-2; D remains unclear. The CDR3 runs to 13 residues. CDR1 is SGHRS, CDR2 YFSETQ, per germline. Between the trimmed V and J ends, which lost 1 base and 6 bases, there was a span of 10 bases. CDR3 nucleotides: TGCGCCAGCAGCTTGTCGGGGAAGAATGGCTACACCTTC. As protein: CASSLSGKNGYTF.

The chain joins TRBV6-6 to TRBJ2-7, with 9 bases aligning to TRBD2. CDR1 and CDR2 from the germline V gene are MNHNY and SVGAGI (reference sequence). The CDR3 covers 16 residues. Unmatched junction bases numbered 11, after V lost 6 bases and J lost 2 bases. CDR3 sequence (DNA): TGTGCCAGCAGCTGGTCCGGGGCTAGCGGGGCCTACGAGCAGTACTTC. This sequence encodes CASSWSGASGAYEQYF.

The V gene is TRBV5-1, the J gene TRBJ2-1, with TRBD1 matching over 7 bases. Germline loops: CDR1 SGHRS, CDR2 YFSETQ. The ends lost 4 bases at V and 4 bases at J; junction bases unmatched: 5. This CDR3 contains 14 residues. For the CDR3, the DNA is TGCGCCAGCAGCGACACGGGACAGTACAATGAGCAGTTCTTC. Protein sequence: CASSDTGQYNEQFF.

The rearrangement joins TRBV11-2 to TRBJ1-4; tentatively, D is TRBD1 (6 bases). Trimming removed 5 bases at V and 0 bases at J, with 13 bases between. CDR1 and CDR2 from the germline V gene are SGHAT and FQNNGV. The CDR3 has 16 amino acids. For the CDR3, the DNA is TGTGCCAGCAGCCACGGACAGTATGCAACTAATGAAAAACTGTTTTTT. This translates into CASSHGQYATNEKLFF.

This sequence joins TRBV27 and TRBJ2-2, with D unresolved. Germline V gene data show CDR1 as MNHEY and CDR2 as SMNVEV (reference sequence). The V gene lost 7 bases and the J gene lost 0 bases, with 9 bases spanning the gap. The CDR3 contains 14 residues. This chain's CDR3 is CASNTLANTGELFF. Here the CDR3 DNA reads TGTGCCAGCAACACCCTCGCGAACACCGGGGAGCTGTTTTTT.

A few counts support this clone. This rearrangement joins TRBV9 to TRBJ2-7; TRBD2 aligns across 15 bases. The CDR3 sequence is 16 residues long. CDR1 is SGDLS and CDR2 is YYNGEE in the germline V gene. Trimming at V came to 4 bases and at J to 5 bases, leaving 7 bases not matched to a gene. CDR3 region: CASSPGLAGGQHEQYF. The DNA of the CDR3 is TGTGCCAGCAGCCCGGGACTAGCGGGAGGACAACACGAGCAGTACTTC.

This clone was seen more than once but under ten times. The J gene is TRBJ2-1, the V gene TRBV6-5, with a possible D match to TRBD2 (5 bases). V dropped 4 bases and J dropped 1 base, with 11 bases sitting between them. The CDR3 runs to 15 residues. Germline CDR1 and CDR2: MNHEY and SVGAGI. The CDR3 loop reads CASSSAPGSYNEQFF. CDR3 in DNA: TGTGCCAGCAGTTCCGCTCCGGGGTCCTACAATGAGCAGTTCTTC.